This T cell receptor beta chain derives from a study of spatial heterogeneity in lung cancer. In the study overall: Beta-chain sequences were consistently detected more often than alpha-chain sequences. General study points: Ubiquitous expanded tumor TCRs surfaced in blood more at resection than they did at follow-up.

Only a few counts were recorded for this clonotype. The antigen is not known. Regarding time point: sample taken at primary tumor resection. Donation came from about 72 patients with untreated early-stage non-small cell lung cancer. TCRdb fed the 5' RACE reads into MiXCR, producing one record per CDR3 protein. The repertoire includes nearly 80,000 distinct CDR3 sequences, approximately 8% of them detected once, and roughly 7% sits in the top ten. This clonotype originated in a male donor with early-stage non-small cell lung cancer. The source was PBMCs, collected at surgery.

CDR3 nucleotides: TGTTCTACTCCCGGACGGCGAAATCTCGAAGCTTTCTTT. It encodes CSTPGRRNLEAFF. This chain connects TRBV30 to TRBJ1-1; D not resolved. This CDR3 contains 13 residues. CDR1 is GTSNPN, CDR2 SVGIG, per germline (reference sequence). The complete variable domain, with remaining parts taken from reference TRBV30 and TRBJ1-1, reads SQTIHQWPATLVQPVGSPLSLECTVEGTSNPNLYWYRQAAGRGLQLLFYSVGIGQISSEVPQNLSASRPQDRQFILSSKKLLLSDSGFYLCSTPGRRNLEAFFGQGTRLTVV.